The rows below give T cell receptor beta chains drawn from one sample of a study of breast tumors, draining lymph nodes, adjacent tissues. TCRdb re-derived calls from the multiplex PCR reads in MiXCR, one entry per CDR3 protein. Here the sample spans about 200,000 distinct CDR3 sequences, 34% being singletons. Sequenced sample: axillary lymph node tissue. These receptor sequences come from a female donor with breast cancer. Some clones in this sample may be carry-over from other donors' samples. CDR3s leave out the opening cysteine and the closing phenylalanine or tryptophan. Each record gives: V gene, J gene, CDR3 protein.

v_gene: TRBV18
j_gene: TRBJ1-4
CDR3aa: ASSPRTGGWPQKLF

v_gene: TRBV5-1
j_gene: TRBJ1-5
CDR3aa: ASILLDRGNSNQPQH

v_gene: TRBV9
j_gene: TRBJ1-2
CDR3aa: ASSVVESNYGYT

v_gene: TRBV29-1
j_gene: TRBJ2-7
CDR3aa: SVPGGPHGEQY

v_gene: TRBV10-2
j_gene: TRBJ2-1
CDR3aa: ASRPSYNEQF

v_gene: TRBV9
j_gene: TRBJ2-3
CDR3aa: ASSPQGTPGSTDTQY

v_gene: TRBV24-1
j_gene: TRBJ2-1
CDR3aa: ATSGIAGARNEQF

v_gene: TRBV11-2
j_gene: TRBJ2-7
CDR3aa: ASSPPGGFKEQY

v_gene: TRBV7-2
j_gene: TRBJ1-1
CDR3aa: ASSLQGGNTEAF

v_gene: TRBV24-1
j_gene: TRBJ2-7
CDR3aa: ATSDLAGRSYEQY

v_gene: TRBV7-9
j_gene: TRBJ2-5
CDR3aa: ASSPRGGQGETQY

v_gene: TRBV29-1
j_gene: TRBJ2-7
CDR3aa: SFLTRTSYEQY

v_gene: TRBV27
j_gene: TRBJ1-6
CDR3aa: ASKPGGVSSYNSPLH

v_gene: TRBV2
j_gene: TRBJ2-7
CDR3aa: ASSDRTGVEQY

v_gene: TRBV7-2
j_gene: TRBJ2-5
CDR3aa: ASSPPGTGIRGTQY

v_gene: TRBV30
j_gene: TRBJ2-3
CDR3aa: AWVGGGSQY

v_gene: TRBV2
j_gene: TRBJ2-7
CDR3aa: AISGRGGAGEQY

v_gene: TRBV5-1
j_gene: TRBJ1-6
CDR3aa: ASSLQGRSYNSPLH

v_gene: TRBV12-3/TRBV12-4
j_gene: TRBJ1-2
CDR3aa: ASSFGVQGNYGYT

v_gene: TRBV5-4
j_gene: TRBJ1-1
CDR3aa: ASSPGGVSMNTEAF

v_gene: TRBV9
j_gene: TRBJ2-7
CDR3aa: ASSVGLAGDLSYEQY

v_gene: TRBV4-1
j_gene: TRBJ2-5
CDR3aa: ASSQVSGTETQY

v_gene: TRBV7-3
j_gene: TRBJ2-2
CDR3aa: ASSFTDRAGGELF